This TCR beta chain was profiled in a study of blood T cell repertoires in COVID-19. Study overall: Samples taken during acute and convalescent COVID-19 were collected in the United States, Italy and Spain.

Source study methods: Amplification of reference gene primers was used by the study to estimate nucleated cell counts. The table came from immunoSEQ multiplex PCR; TCRdb's copy has only in-frame clones and leaves some out. The D gene and trimming were derived from the DNA, and the V and J assignments and clone size from that table. The table shows 110,000 to 150,000 clones, with 75% to 90% occurring only once. Two consecutive negative NP/OP PCR tests, clearance, or resolved symptoms defined Cohort 3 recovery. This CDR3 is 13 amino acids long. The V end lost 4 bases, the J end lost 6 bases, and 10 bases lay between the germline ends. CDR1 and CDR2 (germline): MNHEY, SVGAGI.

Sequenced input: PBMCs or T cells enriched from blood (not recorded which). The chain combines TRBV6-5 with TRBJ1-5; D may be TRBD1 (5 bases). The TCR comes from a man aged 45-65 years who had recovered from COVID-19. CDR3 in amino acids: CASSSGPGQPQHF. The CDR3 nucleotides read TGTGCCAGCAGTTCAGGGCCGGGTCAGCCCCAGCATTTT.